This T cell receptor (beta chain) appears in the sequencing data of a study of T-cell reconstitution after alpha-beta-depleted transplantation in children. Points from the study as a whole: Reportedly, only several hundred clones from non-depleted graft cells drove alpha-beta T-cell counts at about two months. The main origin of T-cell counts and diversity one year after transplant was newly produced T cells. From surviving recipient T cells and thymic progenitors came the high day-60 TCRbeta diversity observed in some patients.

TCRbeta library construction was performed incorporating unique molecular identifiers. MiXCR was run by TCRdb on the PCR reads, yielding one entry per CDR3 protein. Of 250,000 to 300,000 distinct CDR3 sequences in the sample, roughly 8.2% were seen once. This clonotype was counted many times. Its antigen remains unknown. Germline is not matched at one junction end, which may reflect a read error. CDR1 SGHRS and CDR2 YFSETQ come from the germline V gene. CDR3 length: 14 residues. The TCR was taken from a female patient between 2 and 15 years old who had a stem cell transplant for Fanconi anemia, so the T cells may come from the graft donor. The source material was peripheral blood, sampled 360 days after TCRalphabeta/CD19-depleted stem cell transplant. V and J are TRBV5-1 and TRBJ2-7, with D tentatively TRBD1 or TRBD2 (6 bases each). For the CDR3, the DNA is TGTGCCAGCAGCTTAGGAGGGGGCTCCTACGAGCAGTACTTC. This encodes CASSLGGGSYEQYF.